This T cell receptor (beta chain) was obtained from a study of shared clonotypes between healthy human individuals. Germline values: CDR1 SGHTA, CDR2 FQGNSA. V lost 5 bases and J lost 4; bases outside the gene matches: 5. The CDR3 loop spans 15 amino acids. Authors' data handling: ImmunoSEQ output lacked quality scores and full-length reads, limiting matched filtering. Some clones are missing from TCRdb's copy, which holds only in-frame ones; the method was immunoSEQ multiplex PCR. The V and J calls and clone size are taken from that table; D and trimming were inferred from the DNA. Among some 1,600,000 clones listed, around 98% were seen once. Worth noting for this clone: The antigen remains unidentified.

Study outcomes and limitations: Despite large depth, sorted-subset datasets appeared incompletely sequenced. Non-shared clonotypes showed lower generation probabilities than clonotypes common to all four donors.

Input material: naive CD4+ T cells sorted from blood. Subset indicated: CD45RA+ positively selected. The chain has TRBV7-2 and TRBJ2-2; TRBD2 agrees at 9 bases. The source of this sequence is a man aged 25-45 years in good health. CDR3 DNA: TGTGCCAGCAGCGCCAGACTAGCGGCCACCGGGGAGCTGTTTTTT. Translating it yields CASSARLAATGELFF.